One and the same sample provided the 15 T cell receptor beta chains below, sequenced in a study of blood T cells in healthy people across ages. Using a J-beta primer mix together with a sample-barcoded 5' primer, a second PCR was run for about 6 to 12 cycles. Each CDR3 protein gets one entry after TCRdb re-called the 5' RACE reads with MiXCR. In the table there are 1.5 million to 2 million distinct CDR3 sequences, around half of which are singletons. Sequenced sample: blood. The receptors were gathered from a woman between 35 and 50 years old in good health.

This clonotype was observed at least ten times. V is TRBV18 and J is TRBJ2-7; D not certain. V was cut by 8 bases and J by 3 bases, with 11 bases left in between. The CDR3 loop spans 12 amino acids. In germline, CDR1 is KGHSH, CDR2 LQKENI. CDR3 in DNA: TGTGCCAGCAGCCCGACTGACTACGAGCAGTACTTC. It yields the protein CASSPTDYEQYF.

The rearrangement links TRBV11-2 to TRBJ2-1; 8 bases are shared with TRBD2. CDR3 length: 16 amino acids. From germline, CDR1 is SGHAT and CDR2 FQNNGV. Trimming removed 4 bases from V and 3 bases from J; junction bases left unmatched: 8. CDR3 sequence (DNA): TGTGCCAGCAGCTCACGTGGCGGGGGGAACTACAATGAGCAGTTCTTC. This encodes CASSSRGGGNYNEQFF.

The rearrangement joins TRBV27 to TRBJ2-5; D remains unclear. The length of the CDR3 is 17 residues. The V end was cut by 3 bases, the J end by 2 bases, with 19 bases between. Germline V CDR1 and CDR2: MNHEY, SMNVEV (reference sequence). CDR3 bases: TGTGCCAGCAGTTTTACCCTTCCCGGAGTGCTACAAGAGACCCAGTACTTC. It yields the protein CASSFTLPGVLQETQYF.

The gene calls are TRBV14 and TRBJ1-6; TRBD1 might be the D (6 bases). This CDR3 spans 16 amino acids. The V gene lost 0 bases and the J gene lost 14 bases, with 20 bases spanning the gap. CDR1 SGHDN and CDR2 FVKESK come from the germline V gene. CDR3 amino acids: CASSQDPGTPFSSLHF. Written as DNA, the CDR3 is TGTGCCAGCAGCCAAGACCCCGGGACACCCTTTAGCTCCCTCCACTTT. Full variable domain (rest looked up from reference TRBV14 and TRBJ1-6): EAGVTQFPSHSVIEKGQTVTLRCDPISGHDNLYWYRRVMGKEIKFLLHFVKESKQDESGMPNNRFLAERTGGTYSTLKVQPAELEDSGVYFCASSQDPGTPFSSLHFGNGTRLTVT.

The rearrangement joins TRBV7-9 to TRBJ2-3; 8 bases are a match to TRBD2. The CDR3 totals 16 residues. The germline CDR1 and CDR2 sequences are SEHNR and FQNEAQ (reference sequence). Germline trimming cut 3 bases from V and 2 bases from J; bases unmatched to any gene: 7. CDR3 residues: CASSFSAGVSTDTQYF. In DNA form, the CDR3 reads TGTGCCAGCAGCTTTTCAGCGGGGGTTTCCACAGATACGCAGTATTTT. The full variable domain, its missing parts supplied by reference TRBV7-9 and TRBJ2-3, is DTGVSQNPRHKITKRGQNVTFRCDPISEHNRLYWYRQTLGQGPEFLTYFQNEAQLEKSRLLSDRFSAERPKGSFSTLEIQRTEQGDSAMYLCASSFSAGVSTDTQYFGPGTRLTVL.

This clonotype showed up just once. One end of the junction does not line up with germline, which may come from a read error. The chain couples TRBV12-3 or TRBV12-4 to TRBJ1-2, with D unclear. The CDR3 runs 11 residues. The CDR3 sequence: CAGSPDGSYTF. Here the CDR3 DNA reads TGTGCCGGCAGCCCGGATGGTAGCTACACCTTC.

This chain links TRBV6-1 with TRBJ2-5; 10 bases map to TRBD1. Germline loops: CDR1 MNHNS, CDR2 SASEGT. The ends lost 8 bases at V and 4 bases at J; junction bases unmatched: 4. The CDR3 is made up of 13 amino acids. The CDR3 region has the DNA TGTGCCAGCGACGACAGGGGGCGAGAGACCCAGTACTTC. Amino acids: CASDDRGRETQYF.

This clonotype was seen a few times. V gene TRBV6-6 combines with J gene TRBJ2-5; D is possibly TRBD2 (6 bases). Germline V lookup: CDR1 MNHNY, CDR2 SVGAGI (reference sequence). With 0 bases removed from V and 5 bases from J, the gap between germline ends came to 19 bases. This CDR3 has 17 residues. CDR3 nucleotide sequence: TGTGCCAGCAGTTACTCTCGTGGGGCAGGGACTCTTGAGACCCAGTACTTC. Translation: CASSYSRGAGTLETQYF.

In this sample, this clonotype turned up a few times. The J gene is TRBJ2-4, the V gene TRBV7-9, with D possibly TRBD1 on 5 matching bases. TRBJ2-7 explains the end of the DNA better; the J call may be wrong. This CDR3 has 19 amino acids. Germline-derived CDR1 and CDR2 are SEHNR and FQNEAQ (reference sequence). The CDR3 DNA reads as TGTGCCAGCAGTTATAAAGAAGCGAAGGGGCCCCGACAACTCTACGAGCAGTACTTC. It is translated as CASSYKEAKGPRQLYEQYF.

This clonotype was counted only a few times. CDR3 coding DNA: TGTGCCAGCAGCGTAGCCCGGACAGGTGAAATCTCTGGGGCCAACGTCCTGACTTTC. Protein product: CASSVARTGEISGANVLTF. The chain couples TRBV9 to TRBJ2-6, with TRBD1 matching over 7 bases. V dropped 0 bases and J dropped 0; count of bases not matched to a gene: 9. The CDR3 is 19 amino acids. Per the germline V gene, CDR1 is SGDLS and CDR2 is YYNGEE.

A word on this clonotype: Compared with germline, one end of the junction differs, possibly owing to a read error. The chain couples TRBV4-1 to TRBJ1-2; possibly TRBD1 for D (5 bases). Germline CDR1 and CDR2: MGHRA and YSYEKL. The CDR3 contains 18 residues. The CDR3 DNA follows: TGCGCCAACAGCCAAGAAGGTATCGGGCCAGCAGGGAGCCATGGCTACACCTTC. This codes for CANSQEGIGPAGSHGYTF.

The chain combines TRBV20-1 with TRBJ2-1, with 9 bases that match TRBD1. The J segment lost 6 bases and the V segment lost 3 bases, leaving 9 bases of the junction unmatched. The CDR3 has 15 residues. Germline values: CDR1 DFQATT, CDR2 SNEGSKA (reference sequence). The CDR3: CSASPYRGRLNEQFF. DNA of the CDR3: TGCAGTGCTAGCCCCTACAGGGGGCGGCTCAATGAGCAGTTCTTC.

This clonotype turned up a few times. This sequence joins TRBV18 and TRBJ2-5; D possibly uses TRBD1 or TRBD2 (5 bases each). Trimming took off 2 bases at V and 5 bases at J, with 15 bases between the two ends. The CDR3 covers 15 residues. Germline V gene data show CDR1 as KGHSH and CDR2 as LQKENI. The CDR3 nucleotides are TGTGCCAGCTCACCAGGGGCGGAGGTCGGTGAGACCCAGTACTTC. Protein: CASSPGAEVGETQYF.

CDR3 residues: CASRRTGVEYTDTQYF. CDR3 nucleotides: TGCGCCAGCAGACGGACAGGGGTAGAATACACAGATACGCAGTATTTT. The genes are TRBV5-1 and TRBJ2-3; 9 bases line up with TRBD1. This CDR3 is 16 amino acids long. CDR1 and CDR2 (germline): SGHRS, YFSETQ. V dropped 5 bases and J dropped 2; count of bases not matched to a gene: 9.

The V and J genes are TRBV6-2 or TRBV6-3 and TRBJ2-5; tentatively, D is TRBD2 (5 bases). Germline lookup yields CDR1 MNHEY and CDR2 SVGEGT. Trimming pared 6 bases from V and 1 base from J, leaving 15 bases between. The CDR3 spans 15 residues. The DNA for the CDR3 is TGTGCCAGCAGGGACTTTGGACTGGTCCAAGAGACCCAGTACTTC. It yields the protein CASRDFGLVQETQYF.